The TCR beta chain under discussion was sequenced for a study of shared clonotypes between healthy human individuals. Deep-level assay runs were performed. Measured with immunoSEQ multiplex PCR; TCRdb has only the in-frame clones, and not every one. The sample contains some 690,000 clones, 90% of which appear only once. Turning to this clone: Its antigen is not identified.

Whole-study results and caveats: Depth of sequencing was expected to influence donor clonotype sharing.

The CDR3 has 15 residues. Per germline, CDR1 MDHEN and CDR2 SYDVKM. V gave up 1 base and J gave up 5 bases, with 14 bases separating them. This clonotype was obtained from a young man in good health. Some clones in this sample may be carry-over from other donors' samples. The V and J genes are TRBV28 and TRBJ2-5; the D gene is possibly TRBD2 (7 bases). Sequencing was carried out using memory CD8+ T cells from PBMCs. Subset: CD45RO+ cells pooled with CCR7-negative TemRA cells. CDR3 sequence reads: CASSLYRGGRETQYF. CDR3 coding DNA: TGTGCCAGCAGTTTATATAGGGGGGGCCGGGAGACCCAGTACTTC.